The present T cell receptor (beta chain) was sequenced within a study of shared T cell receptors in the human thymus. TCRdb's table, derived via immunoSEQ multiplex PCR, lists solely in-frame clones and lacks some. The sample yields about 660,000 clones, approximately 88% seen once. Germline values: CDR1 SNHLY, CDR2 FYNNEI. The CDR3 is 17 amino acids. Trimming removed 6 bases from V and 2 bases from J; junction bases left unmatched: 7. These data were also filed under a second study, of human thymus T cells. That paper states: Both thymic and peripheral blood repertoires showed apparently biased V and J usage. What related research reported was that thymic repertoires overlapped highly among unrelated individuals.

Sequencing was carried out using thymocytes. V is TRBV2 and J is TRBJ2-6, with TRBD2 identical over 10 bases. This receptor was obtained from a boy under three years old with a congenital heart defect. CDR3 loop: CASRGGLAGAGANVLTF. As DNA, the CDR3 is TGTGCCAGCAGGGGGGGGCTAGCGGGAGCTGGGGCCAACGTCCTGACTTTC. The full variable domain, rest sourced from reference TRBV2 and TRBJ2-6, is EPEVTQTPSHQVTQMGQEVILRCVPISNHLYFYWYRQILGQKVEFLVSFYNNEISEKSEIFDDQFSVERPDGSNFTLKIRSTKLEDSAMYFCASRGGLAGAGANVLTFGAGSRLTVL.